Below are 9 T cell receptor beta chains sequenced from a single sample in a study of regulatory T cells in long-lasting Graves disease. The time point denotes: newly diagnosed GD, antithyroid drugs for less than 3 months. The TCR library was made from RNA that had been extracted from PBMCs in TRIzol. Through Arm-PCR of CDR3 regions and iRepertoire HTBI primers, TCR beta libraries were built. One entry per CDR3 protein results from TCRdb running MiXCR on the multiplex PCR reads. The table records just over 600,000 distinct CDR3 sequences, 16% of them present only once. The sample was also reused in another study, on T cells in Graves' hyperthyroidism and ophthalmopathy.

Sequenced here: peripheral blood mononuclear cells (PBMCs), sampled at new diagnosis, from a patient treated with antithyroid drugs. These receptors were obtained from a woman between 25 and 40 years old with Graves disease.

This clonotype was recorded many times. The chain has TRBV2 and TRBJ2-7, with D hard to call. V lost 2 bases and J lost 10, with 12 bases in between. This CDR3 is built from 12 residues. Germline lookup yields CDR1 SNHLY and CDR2 FYNNEI. This chain's CDR3 is CASSELSRFQYF. In nucleotides, the CDR3 is TGTGCCAGCAGTGAACTTTCCCGTTTTCAGTACTTC.

There are a few counts of this clonotype. The chain employs TRBV3-1 and TRBJ1-3, with 8 bases fitting TRBD1. V trimming: 4 bases; J trimming: 0 bases; junction bases outside the gene matches: 14. This CDR3 spans 19 amino acids. Germline assignment: CDR1 LGHDT and CDR2 YNNKEL (reference sequence). The CDR3 coding sequence is TGTGCCAGCAGCCCCTCCCCGGGGCAGGGGGCTAACTCTGGAAACACCATATATTTT. Amino acid sequence: CASSPSPGQGANSGNTIYF.

This clonotype was found a few times. The chain is built from TRBV7-6 and TRBJ2-3; D gene uncertain. The germline V and J ends were trimmed by 4 bases and 6 bases, with 8 bases remaining between them. The CDR3 is 12 residues long. Germline assignment: CDR1 SGHVS and CDR2 FNYEAQ. The CDR3 nucleotides read TGTGCCAGCAGCTACGCCTTGGATACGCAGTATTTT. Protein sequence: CASSYALDTQYF.

The gene calls are TRBV10-3 and TRBJ2-7, with 9 bases aligning to TRBD1. Germline-derived CDR1 and CDR2 are ENHRY and SYGVKD. The ends lost 5 bases at V and 1 base at J; junction bases unmatched: 9. The CDR3 spans 16 residues. CDR3 protein: CAISSLRDRDSYEQYF. The CDR3 bases are TGTGCCATCAGTTCCCTCCGGGACAGGGATTCCTACGAGCAGTACTTC.

Only a few counts were recorded for this clonotype. This chain uses TRBV18 with TRBJ2-7, with D maybe TRBD1 (6 bases). Germline CDR1 reads KGHSH; CDR2 reads LQKENI. V was clipped by 3 bases and J by 2 bases, with 8 bases between them. This CDR3 spans 13 amino acids. Written as DNA, the CDR3 is TGTGCCAGCTCACCCGGGACACCCTACGAGCAGTACTTC. It is translated as CASSPGTPYEQYF.

This clonotype was seen a handful of times. The V gene is TRBV6-1, the J gene TRBJ2-2; D may be TRBD2 (6 bases). Deletions cut 6 bases from V and 8 bases from J, with 19 bases between. Germline loops: CDR1 MNHNS, CDR2 SASEGT. This CDR3 has 15 amino acids. DNA of the CDR3: TGTGCCAGCAGACCTCGGGAGCTAAGAGGGGGGGAGCTGTTTTTT. As protein: CASRPRELRGGELFF.

This clonotype was observed a handful of times. The CDR3 here is CASSWDGGATRPGEQFF. CDR3 nucleotide sequence: TGTGCCAGTAGTTGGGACGGAGGAGCGACGCGGCCTGGAGAGCAGTTCTTC. V usage is TRBV19 and J usage is TRBJ2-1; D assignment may be TRBD1 or TRBD2 (5 bases each). The CDR3 loop spans 17 amino acids. V shed 5 bases and J shed 10 bases, with 27 bases lying between them. Germline CDR1 is LNHDA and CDR2 is SQIVND (reference sequence). Looking up the rest from reference TRBV19 and TRBJ2-1 gives the full variable domain: DGGITQSPKYLFRKEGQNVTLSCEQNLNHDAMYWYRQDPGQGLRLIYYSQIVNDFQKGDIAEGYSVSREKKESFPLTVTSAQKNPTAFYLCASSWDGGATRPGEQFFGPGTRLTVL.

In this sample, this clonotype turned up many times. This rearrangement joins TRBV29-1 to TRBJ1-5; tentative D call: TRBD1 (5 bases). V was cut by 7 bases and J by 3 bases, with 13 bases left in between. The CDR3 consists of 13 residues. Germline assignment: CDR1 SQVTM and CDR2 ANQGSEA. CDR3 residues: CSAAWGVNQPQHF. DNA of the CDR3: TGCAGCGCCGCGTGGGGGGTCAATCAGCCCCAGCATTTT.

The rearrangement uses TRBV5-1 and TRBJ1-4; the D is unclear. The germline CDR1 and CDR2 sequences are SGHRS and YFSETQ. V lost 6 bases and J lost 1, with 10 bases in between. CDR3 size: 14 residues. CDR3 residues: CASKHGVTNEKLFF. CDR3 DNA sequence: TGCGCCAGCAAGCATGGGGTAACTAATGAAAAACTGTTTTTT.